This TCR beta chain appears in the sequencing data of a study of cytomegalovirus exposure and HLA in healthy donors. CDR1 is MDHEN, CDR2 SYDVKM, per germline. The CDR3 extends over 14 amino acids. V dropped 6 bases and J dropped 6 bases, with 14 bases sitting between them. Primers: 60 Vbeta forward and 13 Jbeta reverse. Clones were sequenced by immunoSEQ multiplex PCR, and TCRdb holds only the in-frame ones, with some missing. The profile shows over 130,000 clones, approximately 79% of them singletons. Worth noting for this clone: Its antigen remains unknown.

Study-level findings and limits: HLA restriction was apparent for most CMV-associated TCR beta chains in a later analysis.

This receptor was obtained from a female donor in good health and CMV-seronegative. V is TRBV28 and J is TRBJ1-4; no clear D. Sequenced: PBMCs. This CDR3 reads CASSSGRRDEKLFF. CDR3 DNA: TGTGCCAGCAGCTCAGGACGGCGGGATGAAAAACTGTTTTTT.